The source of this T cell receptor beta chain is a study of shared clonotypes between healthy human individuals. For the study at large: CD4 naive and memory got three plates each, CD8 naive two, CD8 memory one.

V shed 4 bases, J shed 0 bases, and the junction held 4 bases outside the gene matches. The germline V gene has CDR1 MNHEY and CDR2 SMNVEV (reference sequence). This CDR3 has 16 residues. Details on this clone: Its antigen is currently unknown.

The method was immunoSEQ multiplex PCR; TCRdb's version includes in-frame clones alone and lacks a portion of them. The top ten hold roughly 0.13% of the sample, which has approximately 2.5 million clones, around 94% seen once. Study-level findings and limits: Sampling involved blood alone; tissue repertoires likely differ.

The J gene is TRBJ2-4, the V gene TRBV27, with TRBD1 identical over 9 bases. Input material: naive CD4+ T cells sorted from blood. This sample's subset: CD45RA+ positively selected. The TCR comes from a man aged 18 to 29 in good health. DNA of the CDR3: TGTGCCAGCAGTTCCGGGACAGGGCTAGCCAAAAACATTCAGTACTTC. It yields the protein CASSSGTGLAKNIQYF.